The T cell receptor beta chain under discussion was sequenced for a study of cytomegalovirus exposure and HLA in healthy donors. Study-wide results and caveats: The tendency of first-cohort TCR clusters to co-occur in the 95 to 150 validation repertoires was the finding of a later analysis.

In its sample, this clone was seen once. Its antigen is not known. Assay: immunoSEQ multiplex PCR; the TCRdb copy retains only in-frame clones and omits some. The table records 150,000 to 200,000 clones, roughly 82% of them present only once. The specimen sequenced was PBMCs. The sequence was collected from a man between 18 and 35 years old in good health and CMV-seropositive.

The CDR3 sequence: CASKTSFTDTQYF. CDR3 DNA sequence: TGCGCCAGCAAGACATCTTTCACAGATACGCAGTATTTT. The chain joins TRBV5-1 to TRBJ2-3; D ambiguous. Trimming took 6 bases from V and 2 from J, leaving 10 bases between them. The CDR3 has 13 residues. CDR1 is SGHRS, CDR2 YFSETQ, per germline.